These 18 T cell receptor beta chains were sequenced from one sample in a study of OX40 agonist ivuxolimab in advanced cancers. The library came from the immunoSEQ multiplex PCR assay. Imported from immuneACCESS, the table was reduced by TCRdb to in-frame sequences with V and J called. These copies leave out some clones; in studies compared against another copy, an unresolved V gene accounts for under half, and the cause of the remainder is not known. A total of some 77,000 clones appear in this sample, roughly 87% of them only once. Clones ranked in the top ten supply about 1.7% of the sample. Sequencing used CD4+ or CD8+ T cells sorted from blood, obtained in a trial of the OX40 agonist ivuxolimab. Receptors originate from an adult with an advanced solid tumor such as melanoma, head and neck, liver or kidney cancer.

The chain combines TRBV6-5 with TRBJ1-4; D uncertain. This CDR3 contains 13 residues. Looked up from germline, CDR1 is MNHEY and CDR2 is SVGAGI. Trimming took off 6 bases at V and 8 bases at J, with 13 bases between the two ends. The CDR3 nucleotides read TGTGCCAGCAGCCCGACTTCGAGGGAAAAACTGTTTTTT. This encodes CASSPTSREKLFF.

The rearrangement uses TRBV6-6 and TRBJ2-2; weak D call: TRBD1 (5 bases). Trimming removed 5 bases from V and 1 base from J, with 5 bases in between. The CDR3 sequence is 13 residues long. Germline assignment: CDR1 MNHNY and CDR2 SVGAGI (reference sequence). CDR3 nucleotide sequence: TGTGCCAGCAGTGACAGGAACACCGGGGAGCTGTTTTTT. Translated, it gives CASSDRNTGELFF.

This rearrangement joins TRBV4-1 to TRBJ2-1; possibly TRBD1 for D (6 bases). The CDR3 covers 17 residues. Germline V gives CDR1 MGHRA, CDR2 YSYEKL. Trimming pared 3 bases from V and 4 bases from J, leaving 19 bases between. The CDR3 DNA sequence: TGCGCCAGCAGCCAGGCTTCACAGGGTGGGCTATACAATGAGCAGTTCTTC. Translated: CASSQASQGGLYNEQFF.

The genes are TRBV11-1 and TRBJ1-1, with 7 bases fitting TRBD1. Germline CDR1 is SGHAT and CDR2 is FQDESV (reference sequence). V trimming: 5 bases; J trimming: 5 bases; junction bases outside the gene matches: 8. The length of the CDR3 is 14 residues. CDR3 sequence: CASSRDRAGTEAFF. The CDR3, as DNA: TGTGCCAGCAGCCGCGACAGGGCGGGGACTGAAGCTTTCTTT.

V and J are TRBV5-1 and TRBJ2-7, with TRBD2 identical over 7 bases. The V gene end was trimmed by 3 bases and the J gene end by 2 bases; junction bases not matched to a gene: 8. The CDR3 runs 15 residues. Germline lookup yields CDR1 SGHRS and CDR2 YFSETQ. CDR3 DNA sequence: TGCGCCAGCAGCTCTCCTAGCGGCTCCACCTACGAGCAGTACTTC. Translating it yields CASSSPSGSTYEQYF.

This chain joins TRBV7-2 and TRBJ1-4, with TRBD1 matching over 9 bases. With 4 bases clipped from V and 4 bases from J, the junction kept 7 bases outside the gene matches. The length of the CDR3 is 16 residues. Germline V CDR1 and CDR2: SGHTA, FQGNSA. The CDR3 sequence: CASSSGQGEVNEKLFF. The CDR3 DNA sequence: TGTGCCAGCAGCTCGGGACAGGGAGAGGTTAATGAAAAACTGTTTTTT. The full variable domain, rest sourced from reference TRBV7-2 and TRBJ1-4, is GAGVSQSPSNKVTEKGKDVELRCDPISGHTALYWYRQSLGQGLEFLIYFQGNSAPDKSGLPSDRFSAERTGGSVSTLTIQRTQQEDSAVYLCASSSGQGEVNEKLFFGSGTQLSVL.

This chain joins TRBV5-1 and TRBJ2-3; tentative D call: TRBD2 (9 bases). Trimming pared 3 bases from V and 5 bases from J, leaving 19 bases between. The V gene's germline CDR1 is SGHRS and CDR2 YFSETQ. The CDR3 is 16 amino acids. The CDR3 spells CASSSFASGTGDTQYF. For the CDR3, the DNA is TGCGCCAGCAGCTCTTTTGCTAGCGGGACAGGAGATACGCAGTATTTT.

This chain joins TRBV28 and TRBJ1-2, with D tentatively TRBD1 (5 bases). The CDR3 spans 18 residues. Deletions cut 7 bases from V and 5 bases from J, with 29 bases between. CDR1 is MDHEN and CDR2 is SYDVKM in the germline V gene. The CDR3 region is CASTAPWAGRAGGYGYTF. The CDR3 nucleotides are TGTGCCAGCACCGCGCCTTGGGCAGGGCGTGCCGGGGGGTATGGCTACACCTTC.

V is TRBV2 and J is TRBJ1-2; 9 positions agree with TRBD1. The CDR3 is 13 residues long. Germline trimming cut 6 bases from V and 2 bases from J; bases unmatched to any gene: 1. Germline V CDR1 and CDR2: SNHLY, FYNNEI. CDR3 region: CASRGQGNYGYTF. DNA for the CDR3: TGTGCCAGCAGGGGACAGGGCAACTATGGCTACACCTTC.

The V gene is TRBV29-1, the J gene TRBJ2-1, with 8 positions matching TRBD2. There are 11 residues in the CDR3. Germline V gene lookup returns CDR1 SQVTM and CDR2 ANQGSEA. In DNA, the CDR3 is TGCAACACCCGGGGGGGGCGTGGGCAGTTCTTC. Its translation: CNTRGGRGQFF.

V usage is TRBV7-2 and J usage is TRBJ1-2; 8 positions match TRBD1. CDR3 length: 16 residues. The V gene end was trimmed by 1 base and the J gene end by 0 bases; junction bases not matched to a gene: 4. Germline V gene sequence: CDR1 SGHTA, CDR2 FQGNSA. The CDR3 sequence: CASSLGGQDSNYGYTF. Written as DNA, the CDR3 is TGTGCCAGCAGCTTAGGGGGACAGGATTCTAACTATGGCTACACCTTC.

The chain carries TRBV28 and TRBJ1-2, with 11 nucleotides matching TRBD1. The ends lost 4 bases at V and 5 bases at J; junction bases unmatched: 3. Germline V gene lookup returns CDR1 MDHEN and CDR2 SYDVKM. The CDR3 is 14 amino acids. The CDR3 DNA reads as TGTGCCAGCAGTTCCGGACAGGGGGCATATGGCTACACCTTC. Translating it yields CASSSGQGAYGYTF.

The chain links TRBV11-3 to TRBJ2-7; either TRBD1 or TRBD2 may fit D (6 bases each). CDR1 is SGHNT, CDR2 YENEEA, per germline. This CDR3 comprises 14 residues. The V end lost 5 bases, the J end lost 5 bases, and 16 bases lay between the germline ends. CDR3 sequence (DNA): TGTGCCAGCAGCCTGGGGGGCGTGGGCAACGAGCAGTACTTC. Protein product: CASSLGGVGNEQYF. Complete variable domain (other parts from reference TRBV11-3 and TRBJ2-7): EAGVVQSPRYKIIEKKQPVAFWCNPISGHNTLYWYLQNLGQGPELLIRYENEEAVDDSQLPKDRFSAERLKGVDSTLKIQPAELGDSAVYLCASSLGGVGNEQYFGPGTRLTVT.

The chain links TRBV18 to TRBJ1-4, with D perhaps matching TRBD1 (6 bases). The CDR3 runs 12 residues. The germline gives CDR1 KGHSH, CDR2 LQKENI. The germline V and J ends were trimmed by 5 bases and 8 bases, with 9 bases remaining between them. The CDR3: CASSFQGEKLFF. The CDR3 nucleotides read TGTGCCAGCTCATTCCAGGGGGAAAAACTGTTTTTT.

The rearrangement uses TRBV4-1 and TRBJ2-7; weak D call: TRBD2 (6 bases). V was pared by 1 base and J by 2 bases, with 15 bases between. CDR3 length: 16 amino acids. Looked up from germline, CDR1 is MGHRA and CDR2 is YSYEKL. The CDR3 is CASSQGISGNPYEQYF. The CDR3 nucleotides are TGCGCCAGCAGCCAAGGAATTAGCGGAAACCCCTACGAGCAGTACTTC.

V gene TRBV7-2 combines with J gene TRBJ2-2; D is perhaps TRBD1 (5 bases). CDR3 length: 16 residues. From germline, CDR1 is SGHTA and CDR2 FQGNSA. V shed 5 bases and J shed 7 bases, with 20 bases lying between them. CDR3 protein: CASSPFNPGQGGELFF. CDR3 DNA sequence: TGTGCCAGCAGCCCTTTTAACCCAGGGCAGGGCGGGGAGCTGTTTTTT.

This CDR3 is CASSQGQQIRETQYF. CDR3 coding DNA: TGTGCCAGCAGCCAGGGACAACAGATTCGGGAGACCCAGTACTTC. The J gene is TRBJ2-5, the V gene TRBV11-3, with D perhaps TRBD1 (6 bases). Germline assignment: CDR1 SGHNT and CDR2 YENEEA. Trimming pared 5 bases from V and 5 bases from J, leaving 18 bases between. This CDR3 has 15 residues. Combining the CDR3 with reference TRBV11-3 and TRBJ2-5 gives the whole variable domain EAGVVQSPRYKIIEKKQPVAFWCNPISGHNTLYWYLQNLGQGPELLIRYENEEAVDDSQLPKDRFSAERLKGVDSTLKIQPAELGDSAVYLCASSQGQQIRETQYFGPGTRLLVL.

A remark on this clone: An end of the junction does not agree with germline; a read error may underlie this. The gene calls are TRBV5-1 and TRBJ2-5; no definite D call. The V gene's germline CDR1 is SGHRS and CDR2 YFSETQ. The CDR3 length is 14 residues. Here the CDR3 reads CASSLSRVQGTQYF. The CDR3 coding sequence is TGCGCCAGCAGCTTGAGTCGGGTCCAAGGGACCCAGTACTTC.